These T cell receptor beta chains were read from a single sample in a study of CD8 T cells in Susac syndrome. Each CDR3 protein gets one entry after TCRdb re-called the immunoSEQ multiplex PCR reads with MiXCR. The sample holds about 190,000 distinct CDR3 sequences, 90% to 95% seen once. The source material was CD4+ T cells from PBMCs. Receptors were obtained from a human donor with Susac syndrome. Both conserved end residues are part of each CDR3. The D gene is left open where the match is weak. A row's size may be missing; if present it is once, few, many or a size class.

D	V	size	J	CDR3	DNA
TRBD2	TRBV9	NA	TRBJ2-3	CASSATTSGRTDTQYF	TGTGCCAGCAGCGCAACAACTAGCGGGAGAACAGATACGCAGTATTTT
NA	TRBV15	NA	TRBJ2-5	CATSRDLGEQETQYF	TGTGCCACCAGCAGAGATCTAGGGGAACAAGAGACCCAGTACTTC
TRBD2	TRBV6-5	NA	TRBJ2-7	CASRLGTRFEQYF	TGTGCCAGCAGACTAGGGACTAGGTTCGAGCAGTACTTC
NA	TRBV20-1	NA	TRBJ1-1	CSASYFFGVNTEAFF	TGCAGTGCTAGTTATTTTTTCGGTGTGAACACTGAAGCTTTCTTT
TRBD2	TRBV11-2	NA	TRBJ2-1	CASSLDRLAGHEQFF	TGTGCCAGCAGCTTAGATCGGCTAGCGGGACATGAGCAGTTCTTC
NA	TRBV28	NA	TRBJ2-5	CASTLAGRPQETQYF	TGTGCCAGCACCCTCGCGGGCAGACCTCAAGAGACCCAGTACTTC
NA	TRBV18	NA	TRBJ2-5	CASSPPSKETQYF	TGTGCCAGCTCACCACCGAGCAAAGAGACCCAGTACTTC
NA	TRBV27	NA	TRBJ1-5	CASSSRGFNQPQHF	TGTGCCAGCAGCTCCCGAGGTTTCAATCAGCCCCAGCATTTT
NA	TRBV27	NA	TRBJ2-7	CASSLFGERKQYF	TGTGCCAGCAGTTTATTCGGCGAGAGGAAGCAGTACTTC
NA	TRBV10-3	once	TRBJ2-7	CAIRGSEDPYEQYF	TGTGCCATCAGGGGGAGTGAAGATCCCTACGAGCAGTACTTC
NA	TRBV5-1	NA	TRBJ2-1	CASSSGNTGPHEQFF	TGCGCCAGCAGCTCGGGCAATACAGGGCCCCATGAGCAGTTCTTC
NA	TRBV6-4	NA	TRBJ2-6	CASSREPGANVLTF	TGTGCCAGCAGTCGGGAGCCGGGGGCCAACGTCCTGACTTTC
TRBD1	TRBV27	NA	TRBJ1-6	CASSPLWRTGHNSPLHF	TGTGCCAGCAGTCCCTTATGGAGGACAGGCCATAATTCACCCCTCCACTTT
NA	TRBV6-5	once	TRBJ1-1	CASSYSRGGATEAFF	TGTGCCAGCAGTTACTCGAGGGGGGGGGCCACTGAAGCTTTCTTT
TRBD1	TRBV18	NA	TRBJ2-1	CASSTTAPGTASYNEQFF	TGTGCCAGCTCAACAACGGCACCCGGGACAGCGAGTTACAATGAGCAGTTCTTC
TRBD1	TRBV29-1	NA	TRBJ1-2	CSVERRQGVRYGYTF	TGCAGCGTTGAAAGGCGACAGGGGGTGAGGTATGGCTACACCTTC
NA	TRBV30	NA	TRBJ1-2	CAWSNGGGRGYTF	TGTGCCTGGAGCAACGGTGGGGGGCGTGGCTACACCTTC
NA	TRBV11-2	NA	TRBJ1-4	CASGLGLGEKLFF	TGTGCCAGCGGCTTAGGGTTGGGTGAAAAACTGTTTTTT
TRBD2	TRBV28	NA	TRBJ2-7	CASGGVGRAREQYF	TGTGCCAGCGGGGGCGTCGGGAGGGCCCGAGAGCAGTACTTC
TRBD1	TRBV5-1	NA	TRBJ2-7	CASSSQGQGVYEQYF	TGCGCCAGCAGTTCACAGGGACAGGGGGTCTACGAGCAGTACTTC
NA	TRBV2	NA	TRBJ1-2	CASSELLVQPF	TGTGCCAGCAGTGAACTTCTCGTACAGCCCTTC
NA	TRBV4-1	few	TRBJ2-7	CASSPDESSSYEQYF	TGCGCCAGCAGCCCCGATGAGTCGTCCTCCTACGAGCAGTACTTC
NA	TRBV6-8	NA	TRBJ1-1	CASRFTEAFF	TGTGCCAGCAGGTTCACTGAAGCTTTCTTT
NA	TRBV28	NA	TRBJ2-5	CASKRGGQGIQYF	TGTGCCAGCAAAAGGGGTGGGCAGGGGATCCAGTACTTC
NA	TRBV7-2	NA	TRBJ1-4	CASSLASGGNEKLFF	TGTGCCAGCAGCTTAGCATCTGGAGGGAATGAAAAACTGTTTTTT
NA	TRBV12-3/TRBV12-4	few	TRBJ1-1	CASSLVQNTEAFF	TGTGCCAGCAGTTTAGTCCAAAACACTGAAGCTTTCTTT
NA	TRBV25-1	NA	TRBJ1-6	CASSWGGDSPLHF	TGTGCCAGCAGTTGGGGGGGCGATTCACCCCTCCACTTT
NA	TRBV25-1	NA	TRBJ1-2	CASSAFGAGYTF	NA
TRBD2	TRBV7-2	NA	TRBJ2-5	CASSLVGVAGGSKTQYF	TGTGCCAGCAGCTTAGTGGGTGTAGCGGGGGGTTCAAAGACCCAGTACTTC
NA	TRBV6-5	NA	TRBJ2-5	CASSSPGLRGTQYF	TGTGCCAGCAGTTCCCCGGGACTTCGGGGGACCCAGTACTTC
TRBD2	TRBV20-1	NA	TRBJ2-5	CLFREGRTQYF	TGCTTGTTCCGGGAGGGTAGGACCCAGTACTTC
NA	TRBV20-1	NA	TRBJ1-5	CSARKRGQPQHF	TGCAGTGCTCGGAAAAGGGGTCAGCCCCAGCATTTT
NA	TRBV5-1	NA	TRBJ1-5	CASSFGDFNQPQHF	TGCGCCAGCAGCTTCGGCGACTTCAATCAGCCCCAGCATTTT
NA	TRBV25-1	NA	TRBJ2-6	CASSLLDSGANVLTF	TGTGCCAGCAGCTTACTAGACTCTGGGGCCAACGTCCTGACTTTC
NA	TRBV6-6	NA	TRBJ2-7	CASSHRDEQYF	TGTGCCAGCAGTCACCGTGACGAGCAGTACTTC
NA	TRBV19	NA	TRBJ1-4	CASSTSTGGEKLFF	TGTGCCAGTAGTACCTCGACAGGCGGGGAAAAACTGTTTTTT
NA	TRBV11-3	NA	TRBJ2-5	CASSLGAAQETQYF	TGTGCCAGCAGCTTAGGTGCCGCTCAAGAGACCCAGTACTTC
NA	TRBV12-3/TRBV12-4	NA	TRBJ2-1	CASRTRQAGFNEQFF	TGTGCCAGCAGGACCCGACAGGCGGGGTTCAATGAGCAGTTCTTC
TRBD2	TRBV5-1	once	TRBJ2-1	CASSLSGEYNEQFF	TGCGCCAGCAGCTTGAGCGGGGAGTACAATGAGCAGTTCTTC
NA	TRBV10-3	NA	TRBJ2-1	CAIIRTIGIECNEQFF	TGTGCCATCATCAGAACGATTGGGATCGAGTGCAATGAGCAGTTCTTC
NA	TRBV6-1	NA	TRBJ2-1	CASSSSPSYNEQFF	TGTGCCAGCAGCTCCTCTCCTTCCTACAATGAGCAGTTCTTC
TRBD2	TRBV7-2	NA	TRBJ2-5	CASSLNSGGLYQETQYF	TGTGCCAGCAGCTTAAATAGCGGGGGCCTGTACCAAGAGACCCAGTACTTC
NA	TRBV10-3	NA	TRBJ2-5	CAISGTDQETQYF	TGTGCCATCAGTGGGACAGACCAAGAGACCCAGTACTTC
NA	TRBV30	NA	TRBJ1-2	CAWNQRIRGGHYGYTF	TGTGCCTGGAACCAAAGGATCCGGGGTGGGCACTATGGCTACACCTTC
NA	TRBV11-1	NA	TRBJ2-1	CASSPLQGRNEQFF	TGTGCCAGCAGCCCCCTCCAGGGCCGTAATGAGCAGTTCTTC
TRBD1	TRBV10-2	NA	TRBJ2-7	CASRELQGTYYEQYF	TGCGCCAGCAGAGAATTACAGGGGACGTACTACGAGCAGTACTTC
NA	TRBV6-1	NA	TRBJ1-1	CASSDGHLTEAFF	TGTGCCAGCAGTGACGGACACCTCACTGAAGCTTTCTTT
NA	TRBV6-5	NA	TRBJ1-1	CASSTGRLSNTEAFF	TGTGCCAGCAGTACGGGACGTCTTTCGAACACTGAAGCTTTCTTT
NA	TRBV9	NA	TRBJ2-2	CASSVVGWDTGELFF	TGTGCCAGCAGCGTAGTAGGGTGGGACACCGGGGAGCTGTTTTTT
NA	TRBV3-1	NA	TRBJ2-1	CASSQVGEQFF	TGTGCCAGCAGCCAAGTGGGTGAGCAGTTCTTC
NA	TRBV25-1	NA	TRBJ1-5	CASSFAGVGQPQHF	TGTGCCAGCAGTTTTGCGGGGGTGGGGCAGCCCCAGCATTTT
NA	TRBV18	NA	TRBJ1-3	CASSPVASSGNTIYF	TGTGCCAGCTCACCAGTAGCTAGCTCTGGAAACACCATATATTTT
TRBD2	TRBV3-1	NA	TRBJ2-3	CASSRRASGATSTDTQYF	TGTGCCAGCAGCCGCCGGGCTAGCGGGGCGACTAGCACAGATACGCAGTATTTT
TRBD1	TRBV19	NA	TRBJ1-2	CASSATGEGYGYTF	TGTGCCAGTAGTGCGACAGGGGAAGGGTATGGCTACACCTTC
NA	TRBV3-1	NA	TRBJ2-1	CASSKTYNEQFF	TGTGCCAGCAGCAAGACTTACAATGAGCAGTTCTTC